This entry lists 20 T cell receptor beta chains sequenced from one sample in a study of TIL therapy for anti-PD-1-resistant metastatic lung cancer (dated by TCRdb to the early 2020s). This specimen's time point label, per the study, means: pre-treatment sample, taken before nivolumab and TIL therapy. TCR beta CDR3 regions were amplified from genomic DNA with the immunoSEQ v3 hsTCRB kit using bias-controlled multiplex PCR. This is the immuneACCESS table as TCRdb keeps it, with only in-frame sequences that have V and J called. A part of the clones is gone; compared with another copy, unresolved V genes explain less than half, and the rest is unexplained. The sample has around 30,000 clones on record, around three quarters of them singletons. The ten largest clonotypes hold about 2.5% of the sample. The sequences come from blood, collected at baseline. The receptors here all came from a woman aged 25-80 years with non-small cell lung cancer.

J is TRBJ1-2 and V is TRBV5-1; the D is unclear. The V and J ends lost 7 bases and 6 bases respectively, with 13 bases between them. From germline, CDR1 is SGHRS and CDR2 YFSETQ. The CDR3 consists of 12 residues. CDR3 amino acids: CASSTSYHGYTF. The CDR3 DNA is TGCGCCAGCTCTACGTCCTATCATGGCTACACCTTC.

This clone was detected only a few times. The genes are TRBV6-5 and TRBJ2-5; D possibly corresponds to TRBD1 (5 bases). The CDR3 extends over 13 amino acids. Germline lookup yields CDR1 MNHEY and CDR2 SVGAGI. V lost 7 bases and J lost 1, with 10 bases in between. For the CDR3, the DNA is TGTGCCAGCAAGTACGACAGCCAAGAGACCCAGTACTTC. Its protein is CASKYDSQETQYF.

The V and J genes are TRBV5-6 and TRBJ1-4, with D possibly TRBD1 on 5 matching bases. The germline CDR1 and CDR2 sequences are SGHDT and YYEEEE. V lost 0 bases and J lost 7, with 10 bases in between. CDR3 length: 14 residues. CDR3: CASSLAGRSEKLFF. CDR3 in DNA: TGTGCCAGCAGCTTGGCAGGGAGGAGTGAAAAACTGTTTTTT.

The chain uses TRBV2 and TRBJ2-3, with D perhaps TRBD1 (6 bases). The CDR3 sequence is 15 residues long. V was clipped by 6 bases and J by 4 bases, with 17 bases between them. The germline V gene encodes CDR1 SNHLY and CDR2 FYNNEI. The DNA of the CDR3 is TGTGCCAGCAGATTCCAGGGGAATAAGGCAGATACGCAGTATTTT. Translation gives CASRFQGNKADTQYF. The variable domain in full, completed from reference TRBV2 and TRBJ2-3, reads EPEVTQTPSHQVTQMGQEVILRCVPISNHLYFYWYRQILGQKVEFLVSFYNNEISEKSEIFDDQFSVERPDGSNFTLKIRSTKLEDSAMYFCASRFQGNKADTQYFGPGTRLTVL.

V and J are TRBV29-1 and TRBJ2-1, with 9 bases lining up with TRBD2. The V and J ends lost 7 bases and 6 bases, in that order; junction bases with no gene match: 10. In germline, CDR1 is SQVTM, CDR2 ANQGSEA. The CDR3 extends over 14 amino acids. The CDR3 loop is CSAAAGLASNEQFF. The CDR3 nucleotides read TGCAGCGCGGCGGCGGGACTAGCTTCCAATGAGCAGTTCTTC.

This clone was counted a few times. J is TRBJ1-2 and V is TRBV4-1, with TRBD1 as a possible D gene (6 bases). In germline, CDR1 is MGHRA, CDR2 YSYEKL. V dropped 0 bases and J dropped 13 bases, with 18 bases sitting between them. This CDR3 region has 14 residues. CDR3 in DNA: TGCGCCAGCAGCCAAGATTCACACAGGGTGGGGTTCACCTTC. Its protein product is CASSQDSHRVGFTF.

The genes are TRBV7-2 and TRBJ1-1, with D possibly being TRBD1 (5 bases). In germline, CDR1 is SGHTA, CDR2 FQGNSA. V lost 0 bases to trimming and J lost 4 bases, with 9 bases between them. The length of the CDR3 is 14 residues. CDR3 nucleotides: TGTGCCAGCAGCTTAGCAGCAGGGAGCACTGAAGCTTTCTTT. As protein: CASSLAAGSTEAFF.

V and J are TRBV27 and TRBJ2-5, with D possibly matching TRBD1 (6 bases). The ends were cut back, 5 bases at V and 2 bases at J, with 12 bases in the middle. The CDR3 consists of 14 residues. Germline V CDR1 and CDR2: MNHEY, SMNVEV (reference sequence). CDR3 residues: CASSPVDSQETQYF. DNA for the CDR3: TGTGCCAGCAGTCCGGTGGACAGTCAAGAGACCCAGTACTTC.

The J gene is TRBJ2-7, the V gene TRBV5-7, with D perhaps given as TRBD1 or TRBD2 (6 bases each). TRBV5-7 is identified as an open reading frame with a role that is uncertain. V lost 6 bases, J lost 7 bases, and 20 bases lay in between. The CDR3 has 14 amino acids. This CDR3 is CASNHREATWEQYF. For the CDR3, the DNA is TGTGCCAGCAATCACAGGGAGGCCACTTGGGAGCAGTACTTC.

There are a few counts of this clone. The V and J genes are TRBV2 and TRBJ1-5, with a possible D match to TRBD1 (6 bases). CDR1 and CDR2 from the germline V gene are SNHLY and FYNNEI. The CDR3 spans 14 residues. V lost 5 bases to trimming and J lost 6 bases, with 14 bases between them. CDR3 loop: CASSRRGAGQPQHF. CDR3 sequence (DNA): TGTGCCAGCAGTCGCCGGGGGGCGGGTCAGCCCCAGCATTTT.

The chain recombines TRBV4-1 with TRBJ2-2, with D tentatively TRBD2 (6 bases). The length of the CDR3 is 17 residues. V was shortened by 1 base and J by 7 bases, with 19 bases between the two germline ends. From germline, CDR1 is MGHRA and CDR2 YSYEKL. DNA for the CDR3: TGCGCCAGCAGCCAAGTTCCCGGGACTCAGGCGTTCGGGGAGCTGTTTTTT. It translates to CASSQVPGTQAFGELFF.

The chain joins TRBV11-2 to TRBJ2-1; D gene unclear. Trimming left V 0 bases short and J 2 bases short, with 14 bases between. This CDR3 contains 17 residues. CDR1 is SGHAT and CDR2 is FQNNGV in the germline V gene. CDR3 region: CASSLESAGRPYNEQFF. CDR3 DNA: TGTGCCAGCAGCTTAGAATCGGCAGGTCGCCCCTACAATGAGCAGTTCTTC.

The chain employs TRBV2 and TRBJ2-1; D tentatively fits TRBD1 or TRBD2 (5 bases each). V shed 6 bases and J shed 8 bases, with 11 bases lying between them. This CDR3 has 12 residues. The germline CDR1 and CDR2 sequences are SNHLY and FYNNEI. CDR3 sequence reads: CASSLEGHEQFF. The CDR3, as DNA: TGTGCCAGCAGCCTCGAGGGACATGAGCAGTTCTTC. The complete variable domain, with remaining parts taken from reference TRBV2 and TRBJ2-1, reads EPEVTQTPSHQVTQMGQEVILRCVPISNHLYFYWYRQILGQKVEFLVSFYNNEISEKSEIFDDQFSVERPDGSNFTLKIRSTKLEDSAMYFCASSLEGHEQFFGPGTRLTVL.

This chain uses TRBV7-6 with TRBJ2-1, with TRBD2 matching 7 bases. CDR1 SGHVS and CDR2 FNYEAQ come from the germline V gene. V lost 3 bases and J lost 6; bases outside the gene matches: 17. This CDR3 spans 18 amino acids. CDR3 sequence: CASSLDYPGFGGSNEQFF. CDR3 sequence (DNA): TGTGCCAGCAGCTTGGATTATCCGGGTTTTGGCGGGAGCAATGAGCAGTTCTTC.

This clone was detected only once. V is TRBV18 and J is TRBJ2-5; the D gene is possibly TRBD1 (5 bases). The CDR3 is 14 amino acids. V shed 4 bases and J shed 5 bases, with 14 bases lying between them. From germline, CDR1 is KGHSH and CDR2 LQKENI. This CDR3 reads CASSRVQGRETQYF. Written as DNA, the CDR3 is TGTGCCAGCTCACGGGTCCAGGGAAGGGAGACCCAGTACTTC. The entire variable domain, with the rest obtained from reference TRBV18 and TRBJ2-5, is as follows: NAGVMQNPRHLVRRRGQEARLRCSPMKGHSHVYWYRQLPEEGLKFMVYLQKENIIDESGMPKERFSAEFPKEGPSILRIQQVVRGDSAAYFCASSRVQGRETQYFGPGTRLLVL.

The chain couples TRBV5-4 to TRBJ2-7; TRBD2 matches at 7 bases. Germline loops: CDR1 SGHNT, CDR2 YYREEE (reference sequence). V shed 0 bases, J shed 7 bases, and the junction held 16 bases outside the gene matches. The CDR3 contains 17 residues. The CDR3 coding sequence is TGTGCCAGCAGCTTGGGAAATCGACTAGCTACAGTCAGGGAGCAGTACTTC. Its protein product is CASSLGNRLATVREQYF.

The CDR3 reads CSAREGETQYF. The CDR3 coding sequence is TGCAGTGCTAGAGAGGGGGAGACCCAGTACTTC. This chain uses TRBV20-1 with TRBJ2-5; D remains unclear. The CDR3 runs to 11 residues. CDR1 and CDR2 (germline): DFQATT, SNEGSKA (reference sequence). V lost 0 bases and J lost 5, with 4 bases in between.

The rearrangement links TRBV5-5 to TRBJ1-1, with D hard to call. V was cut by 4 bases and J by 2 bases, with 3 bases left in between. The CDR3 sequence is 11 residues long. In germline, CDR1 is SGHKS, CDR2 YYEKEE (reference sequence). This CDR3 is CASSRNTEAFF. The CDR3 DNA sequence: TGTGCCAGCAGCCGAAACACTGAAGCTTTCTTT.

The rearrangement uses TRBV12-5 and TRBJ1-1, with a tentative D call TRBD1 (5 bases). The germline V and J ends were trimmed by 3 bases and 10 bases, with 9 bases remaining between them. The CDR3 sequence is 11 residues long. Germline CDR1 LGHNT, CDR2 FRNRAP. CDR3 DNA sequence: TGTGCTAGTGGTTTAGGGGTTGGAGCTTTCTTT. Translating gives CASGLGVGAFF.

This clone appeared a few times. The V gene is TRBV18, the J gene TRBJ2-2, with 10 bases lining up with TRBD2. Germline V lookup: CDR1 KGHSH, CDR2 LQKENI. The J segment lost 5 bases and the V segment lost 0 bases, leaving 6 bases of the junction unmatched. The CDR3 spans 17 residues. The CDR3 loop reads CASSPPSSGSRTGELFF. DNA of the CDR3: TGTGCCAGCTCACCACCGTCTAGCGGGAGTCGGACCGGGGAGCTGTTTTTT. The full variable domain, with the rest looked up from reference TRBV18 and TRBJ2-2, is NAGVMQNPRHLVRRRGQEARLRCSPMKGHSHVYWYRQLPEEGLKFMVYLQKENIIDESGMPKERFSAEFPKEGPSILRIQQVVRGDSAAYFCASSPPSSGSRTGELFFGEGSRLTVL.